A selection of T cell receptor beta chains follows, all from one sample in a study of post-analysis software for immune sequencing data. TCRdb reprocessed the PCR reads via MiXCR and lists one record per CDR3 protein. This sample yields around 400,000 distinct CDR3 sequences, of which roughly 30% are seen a single time; roughly an eighth belongs to the top ten. Sequenced: blood. All receptors come from a girl aged 10-17 years with multiple sclerosis. CDR3s include the opening cysteine and the closing phenylalanine or tryptophan. Each record gives: D gene, clone size, V gene, J gene, CDR3 DNA, CDR3 protein. D genes are given only for firm matches. Clone size is shown for a subset of rows, as once, few, many or a class of expanded clone.

D: .; size: few; V: TRBV19; J: TRBJ2-1; DNA: TGTGCCAGTAGTCTATTCCGTGGGTATGAGCAGTTCTTC; CDR3: CASSLFRGYEQFF
D: TRBD2; size: .; V: TRBV11-2; J: TRBJ2-2; DNA: TGTGCCAGCAGACTAGCGAGCACCGGGGAGCTGTTTTTT; CDR3: CASRLASTGELFF
D: .; size: .; V: TRBV7-8; J: TRBJ1-5; DNA: TGTGCCAGCAGCGTGACACGAATGAATCAGCCCCAGCATTTT; CDR3: CASSVTRMNQPQHF
D: TRBD1; size: few; V: TRBV6-5; J: TRBJ2-1; DNA: TGTGTCAGCAGTTACACCCGAACCCCCGGGACAGGGGGATCTAATGAGCAGTTCTTC; CDR3: CVSSYTRTPGTGGSNEQFF
D: TRBD2; size: .; V: TRBV7-9; J: TRBJ2-1; DNA: TGTGCCAGCAGCTTAGCGGGACTAGCGGGGGGAGGGCAGTTCTTC; CDR3: CASSLAGLAGGGQFF
D: .; size: many; V: TRBV20-1; J: TRBJ2-7; DNA: TGCAGTGCTAGGTCAGGGTACGAGCAGTACTTC; CDR3: CSARSGYEQYF
D: .; size: once; V: TRBV7-6; J: TRBJ2-7; DNA: TGTGCCAGCAGCTTAGTATCCCAGCTAGCTTTACCTTCCCAAGAGCAGTACTTC; CDR3: CASSLVSQLALPSQEQYF
D: TRBD1; size: many; V: TRBV7-2; J: TRBJ1-4; DNA: TGTGCCAGCAGCCGAGGGACAGGCCGGGGTGAAAAACTGTTTTTT; CDR3: CASSRGTGRGEKLFF
D: .; size: .; V: TRBV11-2; J: TRBJ2-7; DNA: TGTGCCAGCAGCTTAGCGGTCGGTCCCAGCCCAAGCTACGAGCAGTACTTC; CDR3: CASSLAVGPSPSYEQYF
D: .; size: few; V: TRBV5-1; J: TRBJ2-6; DNA: TGCGCCAGCAGCTTGGTGCTCTCTGGGGCCAACGTCCTGACTTTC; CDR3: CASSLVLSGANVLTF
D: TRBD2; size: .; V: TRBV20-1; J: TRBJ2-1; DNA: TGCAGTGCTTACCGGGGGGGAGATTACAATGAGCAGTTCTTC; CDR3: CSAYRGGDYNEQFF
D: TRBD1; size: many; V: TRBV7-3; J: TRBJ2-1; DNA: TGTGCCAGCAGCTTTTGGACAGGGGGCAATGAGCAGTTCTTC; CDR3: CASSFWTGGNEQFF
D: TRBD2; size: once; V: TRBV6-1; J: TRBJ2-3; DNA: TGTGCCAGCAGTCGAAGACCCCCGTTAGCGGGGCAGGATACGCAGTATTTT; CDR3: CASSRRPPLAGQDTQYF
D: TRBD2; size: few; V: TRBV24-1; J: TRBJ2-3; DNA: TGTGCCACCAGTGCCCGATGGGGGGGGACAGATACGCAGTATTTT; CDR3: CATSARWGGTDTQYF
D: .; size: .; V: TRBV6-6; J: TRBJ2-3; DNA: TGTGCCAGCAGTTCCGGAGTTTTTAGCACAGATACGCAGTATTTT; CDR3: CASSSGVFSTDTQYF
D: .; size: .; V: TRBV5-1; J: TRBJ2-3; DNA: TGCGCCAGCAGCTTGTTTAGCGCTGAGGGCGCAGATACGCAGTATTTT; CDR3: CASSLFSAEGADTQYF